A single sample gave rise to the 3 T cell receptor beta chains below, sequenced in a study of STAT5B mutations in CD4+ large granular lymphocyte leukemia. Profiling relied on immunoSEQ multiplex PCR, and the TCRdb table lists in-frame clones only, not all of them. This sample has 40,000 or so clones; more than 60% occur once, and the top ten carry around 0.5%. Sequencing input: CD4+ T cells from blood buffy coats. These receptors were taken from a human donor in good health.

The J gene is TRBJ1-4, the V gene TRBV2; the D gene is possibly TRBD1 (6 bases). Germline CDR1 is SNHLY and CDR2 is FYNNEI. The CDR3 runs 15 residues. V lost 5 bases and J 8 bases, leaving 18 bases between the germline ends. The CDR3 DNA reads TGTGCCAGCAGTCGAGCGGGCCTCAGGGGCGAAAAACTGTTTTTT. Its protein is CASSRAGLRGEKLFF.

This clone came up once. The rearrangement links TRBV9 to TRBJ1-4; maybe TRBD1 (6 bases). The CDR3 covers 15 residues. Germline CDR1 SGDLS, CDR2 YYNGEE. V shed 2 bases and J shed 2 bases, with 10 bases lying between them. This chain's CDR3 is CASSVTGATNEKLFF. CDR3 in DNA: TGTGCCAGCAGCGTGACAGGAGCGACTAATGAAAAACTGTTTTTT.

The V and J genes are TRBV5-6 and TRBJ2-1; D remains ambiguous. Germline V lookup: CDR1 SGHDT, CDR2 YYEEEE. This CDR3 contains 11 residues. The V gene lost 1 base and the J gene lost 6 bases, with 2 bases spanning the gap. CDR3 residues: CASSLFNEQFF. For the CDR3, the DNA is TGTGCCAGCAGCTTGTTCAATGAGCAGTTCTTC.